The rows below give T cell receptor beta chains drawn from one sample of a study of Graves' ophthalmopathy and Graves' hyperthyroidism. One entry per CDR3 protein results from TCRdb running MiXCR on the multiplex PCR reads. In the table there are hundreds of thousands of distinct CDR3 sequences, approximately 42% of which are singletons. The material sequenced was peripheral blood. These receptor sequences come from an adult man with Graves' ophthalmopathy. The CDR3 runs from the conserved cysteine through the conserved F or W. A D gene is named only where the DNA matches it firmly. The size field is filled for only some rows; it gives once, few, many or a size class.

j_call,v_call,d_call,clone_size,cdr3_nt,cdr3_aa
TRBJ1-6,TRBV5-6,.,many,TGTGCCAGCAGCTTGACCGAGGCAGGATCCCTCCACTTT,CASSLTEAGSLHF
TRBJ1-2,TRBV5-1,.,.,TGCGCCAGCAGCCCAGTAGACGGAGCTAACTATGGCTACACCTTC,CASSPVDGANYGYTF
TRBJ1-1,TRBV10-1,.,.,TGCGCCAGCAGTTACAGGGTGAACACTGAAGCTTTCTTT,CASSYRVNTEAFF
TRBJ1-1,TRBV12-3/TRBV12-4,.,.,TGTGCCAGCAAACCAGATGGGGGAGAAGCTTTCTTT,CASKPDGGEAFF
TRBJ2-7,TRBV5-5,.,.,TGTGCCAGCAGCTTGCTCGGCCCCGCTACCTACGAGCAGTACTTC,CASSLLGPATYEQYF
TRBJ2-7,TRBV2,.,many,TGTGCCAGCGCCCGATTGGGGGGAACCTACGAGCAGTACTTC,CASARLGGTYEQYF
TRBJ1-2,TRBV11-2,.,few,TGTGCCAGCAGCTTAGTAGCCTGGACGGGGCCCAACTATGGCTACACCTTC,CASSLVAWTGPNYGYTF
TRBJ1-4,TRBV20-1,.,many,TGCAGTGCCCTCTCGAGTCGGGGCGCTGAAAAACTGTTTTTT,CSALSSRGAEKLFF
TRBJ1-1,TRBV7-3,.,.,TGTGCCAGCAGCTTAGATGGGGGTGAAGAAACTGAAGCTTTCTTT,CASSLDGGEETEAFF
TRBJ2-7,TRBV20-1,TRBD2,.,TGCAGTGCCCGACTAGCGGGGACGCCCTACGAGCAGTACTTC,CSARLAGTPYEQYF
TRBJ2-7,TRBV12-3/TRBV12-4,TRBD1,.,TGTGCCAGCAGTCCGGGACAGGGAGTATACGAGCAGTACTTC,CASSPGQGVYEQYF
TRBJ2-7,TRBV20-1,TRBD1,.,TGCAGCTTGGCCGGGACAGGGATCTACGAGCAGTACTTC,CSLAGTGIYEQYF
TRBJ1-1,TRBV29-1,TRBD1,few,TGCAGCGTTTCTATGACAGGGGCACGCACTGAAGCTTTCTTT,CSVSMTGARTEAFF
TRBJ1-5,TRBV2,.,.,TGTGCCAGCCGGAGGGAATTAACAGGGCGCGATCAGCCCCAGCATTTT,CASRRELTGRDQPQHF
TRBJ2-7,TRBV20-1,TRBD1,.,TGCAGTGCACCGAAGACAGGGGCCTACGAGCAGTACTTC,CSAPKTGAYEQYF
TRBJ1-5,TRBV20-1,.,.,TGCAGTGCTAGAATGGGAGTTAATCAGCCCCAGCATTTT,CSARMGVNQPQHF
TRBJ2-7,TRBV19,TRBD1,.,TGTGCCAGTAGTACAACCAGTACAGGGGCCTCCTACGAGCAGTACTTC,CASSTTSTGASYEQYF
TRBJ2-7,TRBV10-3,.,.,TGTGCCATCAGCAGGGGAGCTGAGCAGTACTTC,CAISRGAEQYF
TRBJ2-2,TRBV7-2,.,many,TGTGCCAGCAGCTTCCCGAACACCGGGGAGCTGTTTTTT,CASSFPNTGELFF
TRBJ2-7,TRBV7-7,TRBD2,.,TGTGCTAGCAGCTTAGGACTAGCGGCGTCCTACGAGCAGTACTTC,CASSLGLAASYEQYF
TRBJ2-7,TRBV10-3,.,many,TGTGCCATCAGGGGGGGAGGACCCCACTCCTACGAGCAGTACTTC,CAIRGGGPHSYEQYF
TRBJ1-1,TRBV10-3,.,once,TGTGCCATCAGTGACTCAACGGGGGGGTCCACTGAAGCTTTCTTT,CAISDSTGGSTEAFF
TRBJ2-7,TRBV9,.,.,TGTGCCAGCAGCCCTCGATGGGACTCCTACGAGCAGTACTTC,CASSPRWDSYEQYF
TRBJ2-7,TRBV18,TRBD1,.,TGTGCCAGCTCACCAGCCAGGGGGCCCTACGAGCAGTACTTC,CASSPARGPYEQYF
TRBJ1-5,TRBV7-2,.,few,TGTGCCAGCAGCTCTCACCCGGGCCAGCCCCAGCATTTT,CASSSHPGQPQHF
TRBJ1-1,TRBV5-1,TRBD1,.,TGCGCCAGCAGCTCCGACAGGGTAGGGTACACTGAAGCTTTCTTT,CASSSDRVGYTEAFF
TRBJ2-7,TRBV28,.,.,TGTGCCAGCAGCTTAACTCGACAGGTCCTTGACGAGCAGTACTTC,CASSLTRQVLDEQYF
TRBJ1-2,TRBV28,.,.,TGTGCCAGCAGCCTAACGGGGCAGAGAACCTATGGCTACACCTTC,CASSLTGQRTYGYTF
TRBJ2-5,TRBV6-2/TRBV6-3,TRBD2,few,TGTGCCAGCAGTAGACTAGCGGGCATAAGGGAGACCCAGTACTTC,CASSRLAGIRETQYF
TRBJ1-1,TRBV20-1,.,.,TGCAGTGCTAGTAGGTTCCCTGAGGCCACTGAAGCTTTCTTT,CSASRFPEATEAFF
TRBJ2-6,TRBV2,.,.,TGTGCCAGCAGGACCAGGAGCTCTGGGGCCAACGTCCTGACTTTC,CASRTRSSGANVLTF
TRBJ1-4,TRBV20-1,TRBD1,few,TGCAGTGCTAGACAGGGGGCTGGTAATGAAAAACTGTTTTTT,CSARQGAGNEKLFF
TRBJ2-2,TRBV10-3,.,.,TGTGCCACCAGTGAGTCTTGGGGACTGGATAACACCGGGGAGCTGTTTTTT,CATSESWGLDNTGELFF
TRBJ2-5,TRBV7-2,TRBD1,.,TGTGCCAGCAGCACGCCGACAGGGGGCATAGAGACCCAGTACTTC,CASSTPTGGIETQYF
TRBJ2-2,TRBV29-1,.,.,TGCAGCGTTGATTCCTGGGGAGGAACCGGGGAGCTGTTTTTT,CSVDSWGGTGELFF
TRBJ1-4,TRBV10-3,.,few,TGTGCCATCAGTCCTGACAGCACGGCAGCTAATGAAAAACTGTTTTTT,CAISPDSTAANEKLFF
TRBJ1-5,TRBV2,.,.,TGTGCCAGCAGTGAAGAGGGACAGCCCCAGCATTTT,CASSEEGQPQHF
TRBJ1-1,TRBV2,TRBD1,few,TGTGCCAGCAGGGCCGGACAGGGACAAGCTTTCTTT,CASRAGQGQAFF
TRBJ1-1,TRBV20-1,.,.,TGCAGTGCTAGCGTGGAGGCTTCCACTGAAGCTTTCTTT,CSASVEASTEAFF
TRBJ1-1,TRBV19,TRBD1,.,TGTGCCAGTAGCCTAGGGGACAGGGACGCCACTGAAGCTTTCTTT,CASSLGDRDATEAFF
TRBJ2-7,TRBV20-1,.,.,TGCAGTGCTAGAGTAGAGACTAGCTCCTACGAGCAGTACTTC,CSARVETSSYEQYF
TRBJ1-2,TRBV12-3/TRBV12-4,.,.,TGTGCCAGCAGTTTCGCGGGGTTGACGGTAACCTATGGCTACACCTTC,CASSFAGLTVTYGYTF
TRBJ2-7,TRBV12-3/TRBV12-4,.,once,TGTGCCAGCACCAGGGGGGGGTCTCCCTACGAGCAGTACTTC,CASTRGGSPYEQYF
TRBJ2-7,TRBV7-8,TRBD2,few,TGTGCCAGCAGCTCCGGGGGGACTAGCTCCTACGAGCAGTACTTC,CASSSGGTSSYEQYF
TRBJ2-6,TRBV4-1,.,many,TGCGCCAGCAGCCAAGGACAGGCGAGCTCTGGGGCCAACGTCCTGACTTTC,CASSQGQASSGANVLTF
TRBJ2-5,TRBV7-2,.,.,TGTGCCAGCAGCTCCAGGACTCCCGAGACCCAGTACTTC,CASSSRTPETQYF
TRBJ2-5,TRBV7-3,TRBD1,.,TGTGCCAGCAACAGGGGGCAAGAGACCCAGTACTTC,CASNRGQETQYF
TRBJ1-5,TRBV6-5,.,.,TGTGCCAGCAGTACTACCCTTAGCAATCAGCCCCAGCATTTT,CASSTTLSNQPQHF
TRBJ2-7,TRBV15,.,.,TGTGCCACCAGCAGAGATCTTGGCCCAACCTACGAGCAGTACTTC,CATSRDLGPTYEQYF
TRBJ2-5,TRBV7-2,.,many,TGTGCCAGCAGCTTAGGACGCGGAGAGACCCAGTACTTC,CASSLGRGETQYF
TRBJ2-2,TRBV19,.,.,TGTGCCAGTAGTTGGGCGGCTTACACCGGGGAGCTGTTTTTT,CASSWAAYTGELFF
TRBJ2-2,TRBV10-2,TRBD2,once,TGTGCCAGCAGTGATGGACTAGCGGGAGACACCGGGGAGCTGTTTTTT,CASSDGLAGDTGELFF
TRBJ1-5,TRBV20-1,.,few,TGCAGTGCCCCGCGACAGGATCAGGGTCAGCCCCAGCATTTT,CSAPRQDQGQPQHF
TRBJ1-1,TRBV6-5,.,.,TGTGCTAGCAGTTACTCGAAATCGGACACTGAAGCTTTCTTT,CASSYSKSDTEAFF
TRBJ1-2,TRBV4-1,TRBD1,.,TGCGCCAGCAGCGGGGCAGGGGGCACGGCTGGCTACACCTTC,CASSGAGGTAGYTF
TRBJ2-5,TRBV29-1,.,.,TGCAGCGTTATAAGGAGTCAGCGCGAGACCCAGTACTTC,CSVIRSQRETQYF
TRBJ1-1,TRBV12-3/TRBV12-4,.,few,TGTGCCAGCAGTTTAGACGAAGGCGCCGAGGAGGACACTGAAGCTTTCTTT,CASSLDEGAEEDTEAFF
TRBJ2-2,TRBV7-3,.,few,TGTGCCAGCAGCTCCTACACGAACACCGGGGAGCTGTTTTTT,CASSSYTNTGELFF
TRBJ1-5,TRBV15,.,.,TGTGCCACCAGCAGTCCGCGGAGCAATCAGCCCCAGCATTTT,CATSSPRSNQPQHF
TRBJ1-1,TRBV29-1,.,.,TGTGCCTGGAGTGTAGCCGGGACTGAAGCTTTCTTT,CAWSVAGTEAFF